Following are 28 T cell receptor beta chains from one sample sequenced in a study of blood T cell repertoires in COVID-19. Sequencing used immunoSEQ multiplex PCR; TCRdb keeps in-frame clones, though not all of them. There are about 160,000 clones in the sample; around 82% occur only once, and around 6.1% lies in the top ten. The sequencing input was PBMCs or T cells enriched from blood (not recorded which). These receptors were obtained from a man aged 40-50 years who had recovered from COVID-19.

There are a few counts of this clone. The chain's CDR3 is CASSNRVGYGYTF. In DNA, the CDR3 is TGTGCCAGTAGCAACAGGGTAGGCTATGGCTACACCTTC. The chain links TRBV19 to TRBJ1-2, with D possibly matching TRBD1 (6 bases). Per germline, CDR1 LNHDA and CDR2 SQIVND (reference sequence). The CDR3 contains 13 residues. Trimming shortened V by 6 bases and J by 4 bases, and 12 bases separated the two germline ends. The full variable domain, completed using reference TRBV19 and TRBJ1-2, is DGGITQSPKYLFRKEGQNVTLSCEQNLNHDAMYWYRQDPGQGLRLIYYSQIVNDFQKGDIAEGYSVSREKKESFPLTVTSAQKNPTAFYLCASSNRVGYGYTFGSGTRLTVV.

The chain links TRBV3-1 (or the pseudogene TRBV3-2) to TRBJ1-6, with TRBD1 as a possible D gene (5 bases). Germline values: CDR1 LGHDT, CDR2 YNNKEL (reference sequence). The CDR3 loop spans 13 amino acids. V gave up 4 bases and J gave up 6 bases, with 7 bases separating them. The CDR3 loop is CASSPDSNSPLHF. The CDR3 DNA sequence: TGTGCCAGCAGCCCTGACAGTAATTCACCCCTCCACTTT.

This sequence joins TRBV2 and TRBJ1-5; the D gene is possibly TRBD1 (5 bases). Germline CDR1 SNHLY, CDR2 FYNNEI. Trimming removed 6 bases at V and 5 bases at J, with 20 bases between. There are 16 residues in the CDR3. The CDR3 DNA follows: TGTGCCAGCAGATCACTAAACCGACAGACCGATCAGCCCCAGCATTTT. Its translation: CASRSLNRQTDQPQHF.

V gene TRBV14 combines with J gene TRBJ1-3, with D tentatively TRBD1 (5 bases). The V end lost 3 bases, the J end lost 1 base, and 16 bases lay between the germline ends. Germline V gives CDR1 SGHDN, CDR2 FVKESK. The CDR3 runs 17 residues. The CDR3 sequence: CASSHRRWRGSGNTIYF. CDR3 nucleotide sequence: TGTGCCAGCAGCCATCGACGCTGGCGGGGGTCTGGAAACACCATATATTTT.

The rearrangement joins TRBV28 to TRBJ2-2, with D perhaps TRBD1 (6 bases). Trimming took off 10 bases at V and 2 bases at J, with 17 bases between the two ends. This CDR3 comprises 15 residues. Per germline, CDR1 MDHEN and CDR2 SYDVKM. DNA for the CDR3: TGTGCCACCCCCAGGGGTTCCAGAAACACCGGGGAGCTGTTTTTT. Its protein is CATPRGSRNTGELFF.

The chain couples TRBV24-1 to TRBJ2-2; D remains ambiguous. Trimming removed 9 bases at V and 7 bases at J, with 8 bases between. The length of the CDR3 is 11 residues. Germline V gene data show CDR1 as KGHDR and CDR2 as SFDVKD. Written as DNA, the CDR3 is TGTGCCACCCCGGTTGGCGGGGAGCTGTTTTTT. The encoded protein is CATPVGGELFF.

The rearrangement uses TRBV3-1 (or the pseudogene TRBV3-2) and TRBJ2-1; TRBD2 is a possible D gene (7 bases). The CDR3 length is 13 residues. Germline-derived CDR1 and CDR2 are LGHDT and YNNKEL (reference sequence). V was clipped by 8 bases and J by 6 bases, with 14 bases between them. DNA for the CDR3: TGTGCCAGCGAAGTCGGGGGGCTCAATGAGCAGTTCTTC. It is translated as CASEVGGLNEQFF.

V gene TRBV9 combines with J gene TRBJ2-5; maybe TRBD2 (6 bases). The CDR3 spans 12 residues. With 4 bases removed from V and 11 bases from J, the gap between germline ends came to 15 bases. CDR1 is SGDLS, CDR2 YYNGEE, per germline. The CDR3 DNA is TGTGCCAGCAGCCCTCGACTAGGCGTTCAGTACTTC. Its translation is CASSPRLGVQYF.

This rearrangement joins TRBV25-1 to TRBJ1-5; D remains ambiguous. Germline lookup yields CDR1 MGHDK and CDR2 SYGVNS. The CDR3 runs 14 residues. V lost 4 bases and J lost 7, with 14 bases in between. The CDR3 coding sequence is TGTGCCAGCAGTGGCTCCGAAAGCCCCCAGCCCCAGCATTTT. Its protein is CASSGSESPQPQHF.

The chain joins TRBV2 to TRBJ2-5; TRBD2 agrees at 7 bases. CDR1 is SNHLY and CDR2 is FYNNEI in the germline V gene. V gave up 3 bases and J gave up 4 bases; unmatched junction bases: 14. There are 17 residues in the CDR3. The CDR3 region has the DNA TGTGCCAGCAGTGATCTAGCAGGGAGGGCGATACTAGAGACCCAGTACTTC. This translates into CASSDLAGRAILETQYF.

The CDR3, as DNA: TGTGCCAGCAGCTTCTTTAGAGCGGGGGGGCGAGAGACCCAGTACTTC. This encodes CASSFFRAGGRETQYF. The rearrangement links TRBV7-9 to TRBJ2-5, with 10 bases identical to TRBD2. The CDR3 sequence is 16 residues long. The V gene end was trimmed by 3 bases and the J gene end by 4 bases; junction bases not matched to a gene: 8. The germline V gene has CDR1 SEHNR and CDR2 FQNEAQ (reference sequence).

The rearrangement uses TRBV5-1 and TRBJ1-1; D remains ambiguous. The CDR3 totals 15 residues. Between the trimmed V and J ends, which lost 0 bases and 0 bases, there was a span of 9 bases. CDR1 SGHRS and CDR2 YFSETQ come from the germline V gene. The CDR3, as DNA: TGCGCCAGCAGCTTGGCCAACATCCTGAACACTGAAGCTTTCTTT. It is translated as CASSLANILNTEAFF.

V usage is TRBV5-1 and J usage is TRBJ1-6; 8 nucleotides align to TRBD1. Germline V gene lookup returns CDR1 SGHRS and CDR2 YFSETQ. The CDR3 has 14 amino acids. With V trimmed by 6 bases and J by 5 bases, 4 bases remained unmatched. The CDR3 is CASKYRGDNSPLHF. Here the CDR3 DNA reads TGCGCCAGCAAATACAGGGGGGATAATTCACCCCTCCACTTT.

This clone was found a few times. The chain joins TRBV3-1 (or the pseudogene TRBV3-2) to TRBJ1-6; D is possibly TRBD1 (5 bases). The length of the CDR3 is 14 residues. The V gene lost 2 bases and the J gene lost 10 bases, with 12 bases spanning the gap. The V gene's germline CDR1 is LGHDT and CDR2 YNNKEL (reference sequence). CDR3 in DNA: TGTGCCAGCAGCCAATCAGGGCGGAGCTCACCCCTCCACTTT. Protein: CASSQSGRSSPLHF.

The gene calls are TRBV11-3 and TRBJ2-5; TRBD2 matches 14 bases. Per the germline V gene, CDR1 is SGHNT and CDR2 is YENEEA. V lost 4 bases, J lost 0 bases, and 4 bases stayed unmatched. This CDR3 has 17 residues. In DNA, the CDR3 is TGTGCCAGCAGCTCAGGGACTAGCGGGGGCAACCAAGAGACCCAGTACTTC. This codes for CASSSGTSGGNQETQYF. The whole variable domain, filled in from reference TRBV11-3 and TRBJ2-5, reads EAGVVQSPRYKIIEKKQPVAFWCNPISGHNTLYWYLQNLGQGPELLIRYENEEAVDDSQLPKDRFSAERLKGVDSTLKIQPAELGDSAVYLCASSSGTSGGNQETQYFGPGTRLLVL.

This chain uses TRBV29-1 with TRBJ1-2; D gene uncertain. The V gene's germline CDR1 is SQVTM and CDR2 ANQGSEA. V lost 7 bases, J lost 2 bases, and 11 bases lay in between. This CDR3 has 12 amino acids. CDR3 nucleotide sequence: TGCAGCGCTACGGGAGGGAACTATGGCTACACCTTC. Amino acids: CSATGGNYGYTF.

This chain uses TRBV7-9 with TRBJ1-2; D unclear. Germline-derived CDR1 and CDR2 are SEHNR and FQNEAQ (reference sequence). Trimming removed 5 bases from V and 0 bases from J, with 22 bases in between. The CDR3 sequence is 18 residues long. The CDR3 sequence: CASSLLLDPTTANYGYTF. The CDR3 DNA reads as TGTGCCAGCAGCCTCCTCTTGGATCCGACCACAGCTAACTATGGCTACACCTTC.

The rearrangement links TRBV19 to TRBJ2-3; 7 bases fit TRBD2. Losses at the gene ends were 5 bases for V and 0 bases for J; bases not matched to a gene: 5. Per germline, CDR1 LNHDA and CDR2 SQIVND (reference sequence). This CDR3 is 15 amino acids long. This CDR3 is CASSRLAVSTDTQYF. The CDR3 DNA reads TGTGCCAGTAGTCGACTAGCAGTTAGCACAGATACGCAGTATTTT.

The rearrangement joins TRBV7-2 to TRBJ2-3; unclear D gene. CDR3 length equals 12 residues. From germline, CDR1 is SGHTA and CDR2 FQGNSA. V lost 6 bases, J lost 0 bases, and 4 bases lay in between. CDR3 bases: TGTGCCAGCAGTAGTAGCACAGATACGCAGTATTTT. This codes for CASSSSTDTQYF. Supplemented by reference TRBV7-2 and TRBJ2-3, the full variable domain reads GAGVSQSPSNKVTEKGKDVELRCDPISGHTALYWYRQSLGQGLEFLIYFQGNSAPDKSGLPSDRFSAERTGGSVSTLTIQRTQQEDSAVYLCASSSSTDTQYFGPGTRLTVL.

Note on this clone: The junction differs from germline at one of its ends, possibly a read error. V and J are TRBV6-5 and TRBJ1-2; D is perhaps TRBD1 (5 bases). The CDR3 covers 13 residues. Germline V CDR1 and CDR2: MNHEY, SVGAGI. CDR3: CASSRLGRAGYAF. As DNA, the CDR3 is TGTGCCAGCAGCCGGCTAGGACGGGCAGGGTACGCCTTC.

This rearrangement joins TRBV19 to TRBJ1-3; D unclear. Looked up from germline, CDR1 is LNHDA and CDR2 is SQIVND (reference sequence). The CDR3 runs 15 residues. The V and J ends lost 5 bases and 2 bases respectively, with 13 bases between them. The CDR3 bases are TGTGCCAGTAGTGCCCTCGGCGGGACTGGAAACACCATATATTTT. Translating it yields CASSALGGTGNTIYF.

This clone has more than one count but fewer than ten. This chain connects TRBV14 to TRBJ2-3, with a tentative D call TRBD1 (6 bases). Germline V gene sequence: CDR1 SGHDN, CDR2 FVKESK. Trimming shortened V by 1 base and J by 4 bases, and 12 bases separated the two germline ends. The CDR3 extends over 15 amino acids. The CDR3 sequence: CASSQAGQYADTQYF. For the CDR3, the DNA is TGTGCCAGCAGCCAAGCCGGACAGTACGCAGATACGCAGTATTTT.

V gene TRBV2 combines with J gene TRBJ1-6, with 7 bases identical to TRBD1. Germline-derived CDR1 and CDR2 are SNHLY and FYNNEI. J lost 0 bases, V lost 6 bases, and 5 bases had no gene match. CDR3 length equals 16 residues. The CDR3 nucleotides read TGTGCCAGCAGCCTCTCAGGGGGCTCCTATAATTCACCCCTCCACTTT. It encodes CASSLSGGSYNSPLHF. Full variable domain (missing parts from reference TRBV2 and TRBJ1-6): EPEVTQTPSHQVTQMGQEVILRCVPISNHLYFYWYRQILGQKVEFLVSFYNNEISEKSEIFDDQFSVERPDGSNFTLKIRSTKLEDSAMYFCASSLSGGSYNSPLHFGNGTRLTVT.

The V call is TRBV6-5, the J call TRBJ1-2; 7 nucleotides agree with TRBD1. V gave up 0 bases and J gave up 4 bases; unmatched junction bases: 5. This CDR3 is 15 amino acids long. CDR1 is MNHEY, CDR2 SVGAGI, per germline. CDR3 DNA sequence: TGTGCCAGCAGTTACTCCGGACAGGATAGCTATGGCTACACCTTC. Amino acids: CASSYSGQDSYGYTF.

This clone has just one count. This chain links TRBV6-2 or TRBV6-3 with TRBJ1-5, with 7 bases fitting TRBD1. Germline V CDR1 and CDR2: MNHEY, SVGEGT. J was trimmed by 5 bases and V by 5 bases; bases with no gene match: 9. This CDR3 comprises 15 residues. CDR3: CASSPPAGGYQPQHF. The CDR3 coding sequence is TGTGCCAGCAGTCCCCCGGCAGGGGGGTATCAGCCCCAGCATTTT.

This clone appeared once. This rearrangement joins TRBV13 to TRBJ2-3; D remains unclear. Trimming took off 4 bases at V and 0 bases at J, with 14 bases between the two ends. This CDR3 spans 16 amino acids. The germline V gene encodes CDR1 PRHDT and CDR2 FYEKMQ (reference sequence). The CDR3 DNA sequence: TGTGCCAGCAGCTCCCCCCTCGCGCGGAGCACAGATACGCAGTATTTT. Its translation is CASSSPLARSTDTQYF.

This clone was seen just once. J is TRBJ2-1 and V is TRBV5-1; 11 nucleotides match TRBD2. The J segment lost 3 bases and the V segment lost 2 bases, leaving 4 bases of the junction unmatched. Germline lookup yields CDR1 SGHRS and CDR2 YFSETQ. This CDR3 has 16 residues. The CDR3 DNA reads TGCGCCAGCAGCTTCACTAGCGGGGGCCACTACAATGAGCAGTTCTTC. It is translated as CASSFTSGGHYNEQFF.

V is TRBV21-1 and J is TRBJ1-5; no DNA check was done on the table's D call, TRBD1. TRBV21-1 is recorded as a pseudogene. The CDR3 covers 15 residues. DNA of the CDR3: TGTGCCAGCAGCAAAGCGGCAGGGTCAAATCAGCCCCAGCATTTT. It encodes CASSKAAGSNQPQHF.